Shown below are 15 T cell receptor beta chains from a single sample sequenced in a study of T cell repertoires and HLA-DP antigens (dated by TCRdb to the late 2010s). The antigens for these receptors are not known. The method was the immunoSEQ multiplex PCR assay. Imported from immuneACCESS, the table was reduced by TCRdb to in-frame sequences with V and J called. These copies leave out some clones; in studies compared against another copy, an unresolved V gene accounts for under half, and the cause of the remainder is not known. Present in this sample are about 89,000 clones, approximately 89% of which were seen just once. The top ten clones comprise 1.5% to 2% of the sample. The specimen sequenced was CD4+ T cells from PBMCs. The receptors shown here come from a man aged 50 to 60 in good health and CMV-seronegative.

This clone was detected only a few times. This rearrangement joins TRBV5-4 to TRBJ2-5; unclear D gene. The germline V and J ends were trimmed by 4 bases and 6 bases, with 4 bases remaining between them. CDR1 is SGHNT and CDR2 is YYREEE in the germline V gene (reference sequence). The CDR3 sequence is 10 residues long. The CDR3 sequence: CASSPKTQYF. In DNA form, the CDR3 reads TGTGCCAGCAGCCCCAAGACCCAGTACTTC. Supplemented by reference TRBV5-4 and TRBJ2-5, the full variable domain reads ETGVTQSPTHLIKTRGQQVTLRCSSQSGHNTVSWYQQALGQGPQFIFQYYREEENGRGNFPPRFSGLQFPNYSSELNVNALELDDSALYLCASSPKTQYFGPGTRLLVL.

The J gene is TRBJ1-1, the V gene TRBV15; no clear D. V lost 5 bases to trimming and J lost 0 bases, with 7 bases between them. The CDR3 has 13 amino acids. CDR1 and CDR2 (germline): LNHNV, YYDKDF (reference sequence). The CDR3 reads CATSGSMNTEAFF. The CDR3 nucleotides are TGTGCCACCAGCGGCAGCATGAACACTGAAGCTTTCTTT.

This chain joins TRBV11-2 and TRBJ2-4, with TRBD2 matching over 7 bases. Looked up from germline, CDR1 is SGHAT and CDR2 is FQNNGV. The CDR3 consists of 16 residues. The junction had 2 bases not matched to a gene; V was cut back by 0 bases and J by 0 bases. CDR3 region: CASSLDLAVAKNIQYF. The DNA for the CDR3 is TGTGCCAGCAGCTTAGACCTAGCGGTAGCCAAAAACATTCAGTACTTC. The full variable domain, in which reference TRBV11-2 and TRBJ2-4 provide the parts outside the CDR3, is EAGVAQSPRYKIIEKRQSVAFWCNPISGHATLYWYQQILGQGPKLLIQFQNNGVVDDSQLPKDRFSAERLKGVDSTLKIQPAKLEDSAVYLCASSLDLAVAKNIQYFGAGTRLSVL.

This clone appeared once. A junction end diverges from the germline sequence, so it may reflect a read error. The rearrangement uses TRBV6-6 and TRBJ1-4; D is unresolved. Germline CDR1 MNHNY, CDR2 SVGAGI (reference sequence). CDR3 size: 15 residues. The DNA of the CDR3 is TGTGCCAGCAGTGACTCAGGATCAACTAATGAAAAACTGTTTTTT. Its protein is CASSDSGSTNEKLFF.

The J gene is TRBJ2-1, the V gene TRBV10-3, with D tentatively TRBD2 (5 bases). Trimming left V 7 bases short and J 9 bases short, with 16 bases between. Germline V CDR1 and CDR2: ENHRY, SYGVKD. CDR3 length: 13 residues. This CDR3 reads CAIKAEADGEQFF. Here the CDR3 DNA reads TGTGCCATCAAAGCGGAGGCGGACGGTGAGCAGTTCTTC.

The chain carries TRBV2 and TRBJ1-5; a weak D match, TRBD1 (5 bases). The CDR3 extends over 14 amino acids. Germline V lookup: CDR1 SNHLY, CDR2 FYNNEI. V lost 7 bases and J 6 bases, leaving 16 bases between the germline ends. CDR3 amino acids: CASTQGGGSQPQHF. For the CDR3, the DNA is TGTGCCAGCACCCAAGGCGGGGGATCTCAGCCCCAGCATTTT.

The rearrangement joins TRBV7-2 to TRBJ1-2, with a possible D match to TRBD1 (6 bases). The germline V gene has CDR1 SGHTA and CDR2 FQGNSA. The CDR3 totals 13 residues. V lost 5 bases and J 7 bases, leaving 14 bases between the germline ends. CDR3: CASSQQGYIGYTF. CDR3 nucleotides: TGTGCCAGCAGCCAACAGGGATACATTGGCTACACCTTC.

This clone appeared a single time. DNA for the CDR3: TGTGCCAGCAGCACCTTCAACGAGCAGTACTTC. It encodes CASSTFNEQYF. The chain uses TRBV7-8 and TRBJ2-7; D ambiguous. V was shortened by 5 bases and J by 5 bases, with 7 bases between the two germline ends. The CDR3 sequence is 11 residues long. Germline V gene data show CDR1 as SGHVS and CDR2 as FQNEAQ. The full variable domain, with the rest looked up from reference TRBV7-8 and TRBJ2-7, is GAGVSQSPRYKVAKRGQDVALRCDPISGHVSLFWYQQALGQGPEFLTYFQNEAQLDKSGLPSDRFFAERPEGSVSTLKIQRTQQEDSAVYLCASSTFNEQYFGPGTRLTVT.

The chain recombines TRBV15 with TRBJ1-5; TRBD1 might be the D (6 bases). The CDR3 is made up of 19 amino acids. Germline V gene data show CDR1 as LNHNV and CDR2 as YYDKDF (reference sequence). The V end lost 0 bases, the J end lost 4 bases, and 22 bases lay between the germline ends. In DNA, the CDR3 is TGTGCCACCAGCAGAGAGGCGCTTCGTCCTCGAGGGGGAAATCAGCCCCAGCATTTT. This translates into CATSREALRPRGGNQPQHF. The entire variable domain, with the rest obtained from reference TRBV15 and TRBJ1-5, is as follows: DAMVIQNPRYQVTQFGKPVTLSCSQTLNHNVMYWYQQKSSQAPKLLFHYYDKDFNNEADTPDNFQSRRPNTSFCFLDIRSPGLGDTAMYLCATSREALRPRGGNQPQHFGDGTRLSIL.

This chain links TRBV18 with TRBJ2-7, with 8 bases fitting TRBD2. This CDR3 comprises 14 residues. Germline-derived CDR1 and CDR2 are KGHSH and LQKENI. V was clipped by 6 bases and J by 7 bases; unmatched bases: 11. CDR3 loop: CASSERREAEEQYF. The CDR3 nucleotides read TGTGCCAGCTCGGAACGGCGGGAGGCTGAGGAGCAGTACTTC. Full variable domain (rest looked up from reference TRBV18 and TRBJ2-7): NAGVMQNPRHLVRRRGQEARLRCSPMKGHSHVYWYRQLPEEGLKFMVYLQKENIIDESGMPKERFSAEFPKEGPSILRIQQVVRGDSAAYFCASSERREAEEQYFGPGTRLTVT.

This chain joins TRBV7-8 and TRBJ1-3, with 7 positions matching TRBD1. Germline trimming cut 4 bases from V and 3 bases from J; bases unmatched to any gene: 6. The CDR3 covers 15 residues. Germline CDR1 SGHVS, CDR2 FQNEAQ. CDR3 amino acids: CASSSPTGHGNTIYF. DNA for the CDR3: TGTGCCAGCAGCTCCCCGACAGGGCATGGAAACACCATATATTTT.

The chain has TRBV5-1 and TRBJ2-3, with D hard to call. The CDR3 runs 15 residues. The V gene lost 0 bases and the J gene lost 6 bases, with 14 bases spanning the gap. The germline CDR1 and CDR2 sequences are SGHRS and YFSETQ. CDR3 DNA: TGCGCCAGCAGCTTGGAAGGGCCCCTGAGGGATACGCAGTATTTT. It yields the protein CASSLEGPLRDTQYF. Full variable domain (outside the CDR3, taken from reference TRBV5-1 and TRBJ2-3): KAGVTQTPRYLIKTRGQQVTLSCSPISGHRSVSWYQQTPGQGLQFLFEYFSETQRNKGNFPGRFSGRQFSNSRSEMNVSTLELGDSALYLCASSLEGPLRDTQYFGPGTRLTVL.

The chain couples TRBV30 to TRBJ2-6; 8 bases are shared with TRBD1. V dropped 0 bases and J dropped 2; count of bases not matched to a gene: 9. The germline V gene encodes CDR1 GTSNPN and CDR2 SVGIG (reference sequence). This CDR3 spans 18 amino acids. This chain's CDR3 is CAWSVSGGKGAGANVLTF. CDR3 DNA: TGTGCCTGGAGTGTTTCAGGGGGCAAGGGGGCTGGGGCCAACGTCCTGACTTTC.

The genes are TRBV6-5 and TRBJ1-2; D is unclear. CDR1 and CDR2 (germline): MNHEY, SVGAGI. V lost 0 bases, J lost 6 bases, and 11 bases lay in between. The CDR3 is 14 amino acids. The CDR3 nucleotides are TGTGCCAGCAGTTACTCGGGAGGCTCGGATGGCTACACCTTC. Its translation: CASSYSGGSDGYTF.

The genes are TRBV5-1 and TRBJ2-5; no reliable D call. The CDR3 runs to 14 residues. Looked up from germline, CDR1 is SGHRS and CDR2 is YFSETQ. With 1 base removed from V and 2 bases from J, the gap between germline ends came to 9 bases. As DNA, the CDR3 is TGCGCCAGCAGCTTGTTGACCGGACAAGAGACCCAGTACTTC. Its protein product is CASSLLTGQETQYF.